This T cell receptor beta chain was found in a study of T-cell reconstitution after alpha-beta-depleted transplantation in children. CDR3 length equals 13 residues. In germline, CDR1 is MNHEY, CDR2 SVGEGT. Trimming took off 8 bases at V and 0 bases at J, with 11 bases between the two ends. This clonotype appeared many times. What it binds is unknown. Construction of the TCRbeta library involved unique molecular identifiers. TCRdb itself ran the PCR reads through MiXCR, one entry per CDR3 protein. The sample has approximately 98,000 distinct CDR3 sequences; approximately 6.6% are singletons. Study-level findings and limits: High day-60 TCRbeta diversity in some patients came from surviving recipient T cells and thymic progenitors. Several hundred rapidly expanded clones from non-depleted graft cells reportedly supplied alpha-beta T cells about two months post-transplant.

V usage is TRBV6-2 or TRBV6-3 and J usage is TRBJ2-7; perhaps TRBD2 as D (6 bases). The receptor was isolated from a male patient aged 2 to 10 who had a stem cell transplant for acute lymphoblastic leukemia, so the T cells may come from the graft donor. The sample was PBMCs, mostly from graft donor cells, taken 360 days after TCRalphabeta/CD19-depleted stem cell transplant. The chain's CDR3 is CASSRGSSYEQYF. The CDR3 DNA reads TGTGCCAGCTCCCGGGGGAGCTCCTACGAGCAGTACTTC.